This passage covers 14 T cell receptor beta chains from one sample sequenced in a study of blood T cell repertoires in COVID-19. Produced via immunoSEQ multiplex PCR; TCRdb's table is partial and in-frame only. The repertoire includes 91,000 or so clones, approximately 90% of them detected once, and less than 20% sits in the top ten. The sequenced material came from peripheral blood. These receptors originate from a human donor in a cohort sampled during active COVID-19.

The CDR3 region is CASSKGQGMPYGYTF. The CDR3, as DNA: TGTGCCAGCAGCAAGGGACAGGGAATGCCCTATGGCTACACCTTC. This chain links TRBV9 with TRBJ1-2, with TRBD1 matching over 9 bases. CDR1 is SGDLS, CDR2 YYNGEE, per germline. The CDR3 extends over 15 amino acids. V shed 4 bases and J 4 bases; nucleotides not matched to a gene: 8.

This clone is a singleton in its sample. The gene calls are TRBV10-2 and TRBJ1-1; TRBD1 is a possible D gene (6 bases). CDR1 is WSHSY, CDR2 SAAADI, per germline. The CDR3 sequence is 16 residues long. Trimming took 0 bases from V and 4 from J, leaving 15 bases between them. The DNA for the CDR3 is TGCGCCAGCAGTGAGTCGACTTGGCAGGGGAGCACTGAAGCTTTCTTT. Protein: CASSESTWQGSTEAFF.

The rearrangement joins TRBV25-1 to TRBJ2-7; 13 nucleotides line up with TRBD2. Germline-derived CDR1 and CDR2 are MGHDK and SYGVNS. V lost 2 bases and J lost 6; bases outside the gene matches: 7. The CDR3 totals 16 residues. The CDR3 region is CASSEPHGTSGAEQYF. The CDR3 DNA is TGTGCCAGCAGTGAACCCCACGGGACTAGCGGGGCCGAGCAGTACTTC.

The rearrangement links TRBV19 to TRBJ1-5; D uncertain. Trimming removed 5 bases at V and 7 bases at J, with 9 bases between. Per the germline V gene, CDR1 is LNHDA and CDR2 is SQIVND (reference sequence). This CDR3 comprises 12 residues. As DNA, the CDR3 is TGTGCCAGTAGTGGCGGATACCAGCCCCAGCATTTT. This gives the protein CASSGGYQPQHF.

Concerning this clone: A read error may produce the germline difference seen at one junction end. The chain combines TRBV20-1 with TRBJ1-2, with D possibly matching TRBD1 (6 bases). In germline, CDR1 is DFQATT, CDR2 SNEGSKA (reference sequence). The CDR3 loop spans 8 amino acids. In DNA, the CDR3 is TGCAGTGCCCGTCAGGACAGTTGG. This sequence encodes CSARQDSW.

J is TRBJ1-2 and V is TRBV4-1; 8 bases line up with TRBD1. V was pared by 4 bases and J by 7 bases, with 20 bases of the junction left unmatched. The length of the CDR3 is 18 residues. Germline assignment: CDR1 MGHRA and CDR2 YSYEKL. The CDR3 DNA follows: TGCGCCAGCAGCCTCTTCCAGGAGACAGGGGTCTGGATGGGTGGCTACACCTTC. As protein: CASSLFQETGVWMGGYTF.

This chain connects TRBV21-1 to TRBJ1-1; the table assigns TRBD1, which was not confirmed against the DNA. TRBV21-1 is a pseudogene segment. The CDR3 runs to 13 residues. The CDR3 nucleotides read TGTGCCAGCAGCAAAGCCAGGAACACTGAAGCTTTCTTT. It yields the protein CASSKARNTEAFF.

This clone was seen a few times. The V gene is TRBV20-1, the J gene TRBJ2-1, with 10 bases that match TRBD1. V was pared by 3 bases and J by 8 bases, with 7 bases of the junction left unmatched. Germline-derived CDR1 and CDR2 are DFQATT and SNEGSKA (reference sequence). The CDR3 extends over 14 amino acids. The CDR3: CSASPPGTGDEQFF. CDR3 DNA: TGCAGTGCTAGTCCGCCGGGGACAGGGGATGAGCAGTTCTTC.

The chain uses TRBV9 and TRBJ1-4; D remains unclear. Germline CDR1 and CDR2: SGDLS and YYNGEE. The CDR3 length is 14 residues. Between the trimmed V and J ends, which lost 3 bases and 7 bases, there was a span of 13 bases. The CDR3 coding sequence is TGTGCCAGCAGCGGGGGAGACCTGACTGAAAAACTGTTTTTT. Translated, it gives CASSGGDLTEKLFF.

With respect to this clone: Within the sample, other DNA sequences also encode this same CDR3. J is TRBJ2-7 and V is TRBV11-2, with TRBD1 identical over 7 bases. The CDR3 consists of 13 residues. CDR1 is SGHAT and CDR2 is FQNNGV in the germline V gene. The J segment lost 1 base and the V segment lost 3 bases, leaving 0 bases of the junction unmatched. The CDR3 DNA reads TGTGCCAGCAGCTTGGGACAGTCCTACGAGCAGTACTTC. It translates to CASSLGQSYEQYF.

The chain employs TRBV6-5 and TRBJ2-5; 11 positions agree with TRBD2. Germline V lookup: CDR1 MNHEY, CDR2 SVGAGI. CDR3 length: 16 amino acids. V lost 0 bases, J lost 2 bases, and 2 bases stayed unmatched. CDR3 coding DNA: TGTGCCAGCAGTTACTCGACTAGCGGGACTCAAGAGACCCAGTACTTC. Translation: CASSYSTSGTQETQYF.

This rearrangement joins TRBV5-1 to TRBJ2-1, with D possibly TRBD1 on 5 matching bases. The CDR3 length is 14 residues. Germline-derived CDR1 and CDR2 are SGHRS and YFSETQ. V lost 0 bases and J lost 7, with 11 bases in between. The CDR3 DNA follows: TGCGCCAGCAGCTTGGCCCAGGGTATGAATGAGCAGTTCTTC. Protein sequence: CASSLAQGMNEQFF.

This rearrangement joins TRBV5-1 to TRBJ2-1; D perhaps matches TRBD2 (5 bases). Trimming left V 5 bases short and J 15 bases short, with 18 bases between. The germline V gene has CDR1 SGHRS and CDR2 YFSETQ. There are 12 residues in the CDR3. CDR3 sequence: CASSRTSEELFF. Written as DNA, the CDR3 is TGCGCCAGCAGTCGAACTAGTGAGGAATTGTTCTTC.

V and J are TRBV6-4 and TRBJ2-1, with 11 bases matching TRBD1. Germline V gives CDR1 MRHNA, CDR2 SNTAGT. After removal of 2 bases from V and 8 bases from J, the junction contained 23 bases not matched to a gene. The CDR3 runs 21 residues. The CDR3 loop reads CASSDPRTRRNRDRGRDEQFF. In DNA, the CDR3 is TGTGCCAGCAGTGACCCGAGGACCCGCCGAAACCGGGACAGGGGGAGAGATGAGCAGTTCTTC.